This TCR beta chain was identified during a study of T cells in Graves' hyperthyroidism and ophthalmopathy. At least ten counts were recorded for this clonotype. Antigen specificity is unknown. Exclusion followed for patients with uncontrolled infection, other autoimmune disease, pregnancy or lactation. Researchers took RNA transcripts and amplified the TCR beta CDR3 regions from them. First-round RT-PCR targeting the TCR CDR3 was performed with the HTBI primer set. TCRdb reanalysed the multiplex PCR reads using MiXCR and keeps one entry per CDR3 protein. The data hold 450,000 to 700,000 distinct CDR3 sequences, with around 45% observed a single time. The CDR3 totals 15 residues. CDR1 is MNHNY and CDR2 is SVGAGI in the germline V gene (reference sequence). V lost 5 bases, J lost 5 bases, and 7 bases stayed unmatched. Study-wide findings and caveats: Ophthalmopathy onset followed model prediction by a median about six months. Ophthalmopathy was distinguished from stable hyperthyroidism by 13 V-J signatures.

Specimen: peripheral blood or thyroid tissue (not recorded which). This clonotype originated in an adult woman with Graves' disease, either hyperthyroidism or ophthalmopathy (not recorded which). The V call is TRBV6-6, the J call TRBJ2-2, with 8 bases that match TRBD1. For the CDR3, the DNA is TGTGCCAGCAGTACTGCAGGGGGCTGGACCGGGGAGCTGTTTTTT. Protein: CASSTAGGWTGELFF.